This entry lists 10 T cell receptor beta chains sequenced from one sample in a study of CXCR3-negative and CXCR3-positive naive CD8 T cells. Study-level points and caveats: Hydrophobicity was higher for TRB CDR3s found in CXCR3-positive naive cells than in CXCR3-negative naive cells.

Their antigen targets remain unknown. Via 5' RACE with UMI labels, TRB cDNA libraries were prepared. TCRdb re-called the 5' RACE reads and gives one entry per CDR3 protein, without DNA. With tens of thousands of distinct CDR3 sequences in the sample, the ten largest clones hold roughly 0.48%. The sample was naive CXCR3+ CD8+ T cells from blood. Documented subset: CD45RO-CCR7+CD27+CD95- naive CD8+ T cells expressing CXCR3 (TNR3+). The receptors here all came from a human donor in good health. Some clones in this sample may be carry-over from other donors' samples.

V usage is TRBV28 and J usage is TRBJ2-1; TCRdb gives TRBD2 as the D gene, but with no DNA this cannot be confirmed. Germline values: CDR1 MDHEN, CDR2 SYDVKM. The CDR3 runs 19 residues. The CDR3 protein is CASSPLRLAGEKSYNEQFF.

The chain carries TRBV12-3 or TRBV12-4 and TRBJ1-4; TCRdb outputs TRBD1, but without DNA this stays unchecked. This CDR3 has 13 amino acids. CDR3 residues: CATTKAGNEKLFF.

The chain uses TRBV28 and TRBJ1-5; TCRdb's D call, TRBD1, is unchecked because there is no DNA. The CDR3 covers 14 residues. Germline values: CDR1 MDHEN, CDR2 SYDVKM. The chain's CDR3 is CASTRDRENQPQHF.

V gene TRBV25-1 combines with J gene TRBJ2-5; the D call from TCRdb, TRBD2, cannot be confirmed without DNA. This CDR3 comprises 19 residues. From germline, CDR1 is MGHDK and CDR2 SYGVNS. The CDR3 protein is CASSDWEGTSGVYQETQYF.

The V call is TRBV29-1, the J call TRBJ2-2; lacking DNA, the TRBD1 call made by TCRdb goes unchecked. The CDR3 runs to 15 residues. In germline, CDR1 is SQVTM, CDR2 ANQGSEA. The CDR3 region is CSVEGASSNTGELFF.

This sequence joins TRBV27 and TRBJ2-1; TCRdb designates TRBD1, a call that cannot be tested without DNA. Germline CDR1 reads MNHEY; CDR2 reads SMNVEV (reference sequence). This CDR3 is built from 14 residues. The CDR3 is CASSSLDRYNEQFF.

The V and J genes are TRBV5-1 and TRBJ1-1; TCRdb designates TRBD1, a call that cannot be tested without DNA. Germline V lookup: CDR1 SGHRS, CDR2 YFSETQ. This CDR3 comprises 15 residues. The CDR3 reads CASSLLGTENTEAFF.

This rearrangement joins TRBV4-2 to TRBJ2-7; TCRdb proposes TRBD1, but this gene call is untestable without DNA. The CDR3 contains 14 residues. Germline V lookup: CDR1 LGHNA, CDR2 YNFKEQ. This chain's CDR3 is CASSQGQASYEQYF.

This chain uses TRBV5-5 with TRBJ1-5; TCRdb designates TRBD1, a call that cannot be tested without DNA. Germline lookup yields CDR1 SGHKS and CDR2 YYEKEE (reference sequence). This CDR3 comprises 15 residues. The CDR3 spells CASSSLDRRNQPQHF.

This chain links TRBV7-9 with TRBJ2-1; TCRdb returns TRBD1, unconfirmable since there is no DNA. This CDR3 has 14 residues. Germline CDR1 is SEHNR and CDR2 is FQNEAQ (reference sequence). CDR3 sequence reads: CASSSPGLLDEQFF.